This T cell receptor (beta chain) was found in a study of blood T cell repertoires in COVID-19. Germline loops: CDR1 SGDLS, CDR2 YYNGEE. The CDR3 has 15 residues. Trimming pared 3 bases from V and 0 bases from J, leaving 9 bases between. The repertoire was sequenced with immunoSEQ multiplex PCR; TCRdb's copy has only in-frame clones and lacks some. Of about 170,000 clones detected, roughly 80% appear once; the ten largest clones hold about 2%. The TCR was taken from a woman of 80 years or more with acute or convalescent COVID-19. The chain is built from TRBV9 and TRBJ1-4; possibly TRBD1 for D (5 bases). Material: peripheral blood. The CDR3 DNA follows: TGTGCCAGCAGCGCGACAGTGGCAACTAATGAAAAACTGTTTTTT. Its translation: CASSATVATNEKLFF.